Below, 25 T cell receptor beta chains from the same sample are listed, as sequenced in a study of CD8+CD57+ T cells in acquired aplastic anemia. Genomic DNA, the template, was used for profiling of the TCR beta VDJ and CDR3. TCRdb reanalysed the reads using MiXCR and keeps one entry per CDR3 protein. This sample has about 81,000 distinct CDR3 sequences, with approximately 46% found just once. Material for sequencing was sorted CD4+, CD8+, or CD8+CD57+ T cells (not recorded which) from PBMCs. These receptors all come from a human donor in good health, serving as a control.

The rearrangement uses TRBV24-1 and TRBJ2-3; no clear D gene. V was cut by 7 bases and J by 2 bases, with 9 bases left in between. The CDR3 is 13 amino acids. Per germline, CDR1 KGHDR and CDR2 SFDVKD. The CDR3 spells CATRSSYTDTQYF. The CDR3 DNA reads TGTGCCACCAGGTCATCGTACACAGATACGCAGTATTTT.

This clonotype showed up many times. The chain links TRBV7-8 to TRBJ1-2; D gene unclear. Per the germline V gene, CDR1 is SGHVS and CDR2 is FQNEAQ. The length of the CDR3 is 12 residues. Trimming stripped 2 bases from V and 2 bases from J, with 3 bases between. In DNA form, the CDR3 reads TGTGCCAGCAGCTTACTAAACTATGGCTACACCTTC. Protein: CASSLLNYGYTF.

Many counts were recorded for this clonotype. This sequence joins TRBV12-3 or TRBV12-4 and TRBJ1-5; unclear D gene. The CDR3 has 14 residues. V shed 2 bases and J shed 2 bases, with 7 bases lying between them. The CDR3 protein is CASSLRQGNQPQHF. The CDR3 nucleotides read TGTGCCAGCAGTTTAAGGCAGGGCAATCAGCCCCAGCATTTT.

The chain links TRBV7-6 to TRBJ2-3, with 10 bases matching TRBD2. This CDR3 region has 18 residues. After removal of 5 bases from V and 5 bases from J, the junction contained 16 bases not matched to a gene. From germline, CDR1 is SGHVS and CDR2 FNYEAQ. The CDR3 bases are TGTGCCAGCAGCCCAAGAGGTTTCCTAGCGGGGGACATAGATACGCAGTATTTT. It translates to CASSPRGFLAGDIDTQYF.

This clonotype showed up many times. The chain employs TRBV12-3 or TRBV12-4 and TRBJ1-2, with 9 bases matching TRBD1. The V gene end was trimmed by 6 bases and the J gene end by 6 bases; junction bases not matched to a gene: 8. This CDR3 spans 14 amino acids. The CDR3 DNA sequence: TGTGCCAGCAGACACGATGGACAGGGGAATGGCTACACCTTC. Protein sequence: CASRHDGQGNGYTF.

This sequence joins TRBV29-1 and TRBJ2-7; D not certain. The CDR3 has 17 amino acids. The germline V gene encodes CDR1 SQVTM and CDR2 ANQGSEA. V was clipped by 1 base and J by 6 bases, with 25 bases between them. CDR3 nucleotides: TGCAGCGTTGAAGGGCCAGCCCCCGATTCGACAAGCCCCGAGCAGTACTTC. Its protein product is CSVEGPAPDSTSPEQYF.

This clonotype was seen many times. V usage is TRBV19 and J usage is TRBJ2-7; 14 nucleotides align to TRBD2. The CDR3 has 16 residues. In germline, CDR1 is LNHDA, CDR2 SQIVND (reference sequence). Unmatched junction bases numbered 2, after V lost 4 bases and J lost 0 bases. The CDR3 DNA sequence: TGTGCCAGTAGTACCGGACTAGCGGGAGGCTCCTACGAGCAGTACTTC. Translating it yields CASSTGLAGGSYEQYF.

The J gene is TRBJ2-7, the V gene TRBV20-1; 7 bases match TRBD1. The germline gives CDR1 DFQATT, CDR2 SNEGSKA (reference sequence). The CDR3 totals 12 residues. V was pared by 6 bases and J by 3 bases, with 5 bases of the junction left unmatched. The CDR3 loop is CSARQGIYEQYF. In nucleotides, the CDR3 is TGCAGTGCGAGACAGGGAATCTACGAGCAGTACTTC.

The chain carries TRBV20-1 and TRBJ1-2; a weak D match, TRBD1 (5 bases). Deletions cut 3 bases from V and 8 bases from J, with 13 bases between. The CDR3 totals 12 residues. The germline V gene has CDR1 DFQATT and CDR2 SNEGSKA (reference sequence). This CDR3 reads CSARGVGDGYTF. In nucleotides, the CDR3 is TGCAGTGCTAGGGGTGTGGGGGACGGCTACACCTTC.

The chain combines TRBV30 with TRBJ1-1, with 7 positions matching TRBD1. Germline trimming cut 0 bases from V and 6 bases from J; bases unmatched to any gene: 7. The length of the CDR3 is 14 residues. Germline CDR1 reads GTSNPN; CDR2 reads SVGIG (reference sequence). The CDR3 spells CAWSVERGQAEAFF. Written as DNA, the CDR3 is TGTGCCTGGAGTGTAGAAAGGGGGCAAGCTGAAGCTTTCTTT.

This clonotype has a single count. The V gene is TRBV2, the J gene TRBJ2-3; D unclear. Germline V gives CDR1 SNHLY, CDR2 FYNNEI. The CDR3 is 12 residues long. Deletions cut 3 bases from V and 7 bases from J, with 8 bases between. In DNA form, the CDR3 reads TGTGCCAGCAGTGATCTTCTCAATACGCAGTATTTT. Translating gives CASSDLLNTQYF. Variable domain in full (rest from reference TRBV2 and TRBJ2-3): EPEVTQTPSHQVTQMGQEVILRCVPISNHLYFYWYRQILGQKVEFLVSFYNNEISEKSEIFDDQFSVERPDGSNFTLKIRSTKLEDSAMYFCASSDLLNTQYFGPGTRLTVL.

This chain uses TRBV2 with TRBJ1-2; TRBD1 aligns across 11 bases. This CDR3 has 15 amino acids. Germline V gene lookup returns CDR1 SNHLY and CDR2 FYNNEI. The ends lost 2 bases at V and 8 bases at J; junction bases unmatched: 7. This CDR3 is CASSELGQGVGGYTF. DNA for the CDR3: TGTGCCAGCAGTGAACTGGGACAGGGGGTGGGAGGCTACACCTTC. The variable domain in full, with the rest retrieved from reference TRBV2 and TRBJ1-2, is EPEVTQTPSHQVTQMGQEVILRCVPISNHLYFYWYRQILGQKVEFLVSFYNNEISEKSEIFDDQFSVERPDGSNFTLKIRSTKLEDSAMYFCASSELGQGVGGYTFGSGTRLTVV.

The chain joins TRBV29-1 to TRBJ2-5; D is unclear. CDR1 and CDR2 (germline): SQVTM, ANQGSEA. CDR3 size: 10 residues. The V gene lost 7 bases and the J gene lost 5 bases, with 8 bases spanning the gap. CDR3 amino acids: CSAFEETQYF. CDR3 DNA: TGCAGCGCCTTCGAGGAGACCCAGTACTTC.

The chain has TRBV19 and TRBJ2-1; 13 nucleotides line up with TRBD2. The V gene's germline CDR1 is LNHDA and CDR2 SQIVND (reference sequence). The CDR3 is 19 residues long. V dropped 3 bases and J dropped 8; count of bases not matched to a gene: 16. The CDR3 loop reads CASSIGLAGVWGVRHEQFF. The CDR3 DNA follows: TGTGCCAGTAGTATTGGACTAGCGGGAGTGTGGGGGGTTAGGCATGAGCAGTTCTTC.

The V and J genes are TRBV3-1 and TRBJ2-3; D not certain. Germline V gives CDR1 LGHDT, CDR2 YNNKEL (reference sequence). Deletions cut 0 bases from V and 3 bases from J, with 4 bases between. This CDR3 spans 13 amino acids. Here the CDR3 reads CASSQDFTDTQYF. CDR3 bases: TGTGCCAGCAGCCAAGATTTTACAGATACGCAGTATTTT.

The V and J genes are TRBV2 and TRBJ1-5, with D possibly matching TRBD1 (6 bases). Looked up from germline, CDR1 is SNHLY and CDR2 is FYNNEI. The length of the CDR3 is 14 residues. Trimming stripped 4 bases from V and 2 bases from J, with 9 bases between. CDR3 nucleotide sequence: TGTGCCAGCAGTGGGGGGGGCGGCAATCAGCCCCAGCATTTT. This sequence encodes CASSGGGGNQPQHF.

This sequence joins TRBV11-1 and TRBJ2-1; TRBD2 aligns across 13 bases. CDR1 is SGHAT, CDR2 FQDESV, per germline (reference sequence). The CDR3 is 20 amino acids. Trimming took 5 bases from V and 1 from J; bases not matched to a gene: 14. DNA for the CDR3: TGTGCCAGCAGCGCCCCAACCGGGACTAGCGGGATTCGGTCCTACAATGAGCAGTTCTTC. As protein: CASSAPTGTSGIRSYNEQFF.

This clonotype was seen only once. The chain employs TRBV7-9 and TRBJ1-6; D gene unclear. The germline V gene encodes CDR1 SEHNR and CDR2 FQNEAQ (reference sequence). The CDR3 sequence is 13 residues long. Trimming cost V 1 base and J 10 bases, with 8 bases left between them. The CDR3 region is CASSLGSGSPLHF. CDR3 in DNA: TGTGCCAGCAGCTTAGGTTCTGGGTCACCCCTCCACTTT.

This clonotype was observed a handful of times. This may arise from a read error, as a much more abundant clone is one base away. The chain joins TRBV5-1 to TRBJ2-1, with a weak D call TRBD2 (5 bases). The CDR3 contains 11 residues. Germline V lookup: CDR1 SGHRS, CDR2 YFSETQ. CDR3 residues: CASRAGNGQFF. The CDR3 DNA is TGCGCCAGCCGGGCGGGCAATGGGCAGTTCTTC. Filled out from reference TRBV5-1 and TRBJ2-1, the complete variable domain reads KAGVTQTPRYLIKTRGQQVTLSCSPISGHRSVSWYQQTPGQGLQFLFEYFSETQRNKGNFPGRFSGRQFSNSRSEMNVSTLELGDSALYLCASRAGNGQFFGPGTRLTVL.

This rearrangement joins TRBV2 to TRBJ2-5, with 12 bases fitting TRBD2. The CDR3 is 14 amino acids. Germline loops: CDR1 SNHLY, CDR2 FYNNEI. The junction had 5 bases not matched to a gene; V was cut back by 7 bases and J by 5 bases. Here the CDR3 reads CASTLAGGWETQYF. As DNA, the CDR3 is TGTGCCAGCACCCTAGCGGGGGGGTGGGAGACCCAGTACTTC.

This clonotype has ten or more counts. This chain links TRBV12-3 or TRBV12-4 with TRBJ2-5; weak D call: TRBD2 (6 bases). This CDR3 region has 13 residues. Trimming pared 5 bases from V and 4 bases from J, leaving 11 bases between. CDR3 in DNA: TGTGCCAGCAGTCGGAGGGCATCAGAGACCCAGTACTTC. It encodes CASSRRASETQYF.

V is TRBV24-1 and J is TRBJ2-3; the D gene is possibly TRBD1 (6 bases). The CDR3 covers 15 residues. Trimming stripped 3 bases from V and 5 bases from J, with 14 bases between. Germline CDR1 KGHDR, CDR2 SFDVKD. As DNA, the CDR3 is TGTGCCACCAGTGATAAACAGGGTTGGGGAGATACGCAGTATTTT. Its translation is CATSDKQGWGDTQYF.

Concerning this clonotype itself: A much larger clone lies a single base off, so this may be a read error. The genes are TRBV2 and TRBJ1-1; D not certain. CDR1 is SNHLY, CDR2 FYNNEI, per germline. V dropped 2 bases and J dropped 0 bases, with 13 bases sitting between them. The CDR3 sequence is 16 residues long. DNA for the CDR3: TGTGCCAGCAGTGAACGGCTCCAGGAGATGAACACTGAAGCTTTCTTT. The encoded protein is CASSERLQEMNTEAFF.

The chain has TRBV25-1 and TRBJ2-3; D not certain. The CDR3 spans 13 residues. V was cut by 8 bases and J by 4 bases, with 13 bases left in between. Germline loops: CDR1 MGHDK, CDR2 SYGVNS. CDR3 in DNA: TGTGCCAGCTCAGAGGCTTCCTCAGATACGCAGTATTTT. It is translated as CASSEASSDTQYF.

With regard to this clonotype: A junction boundary mismatches the germline segment, possibly from a read error. CDR3 DNA: TGTGCCACCAGTGACCGGGACGGTAACACTGAAGCTTTCTTT. Its protein is CATSDRDGNTEAFF. This chain connects TRBV10-3 to TRBJ1-1; tentatively, D is TRBD1 (5 bases). Germline-derived CDR1 and CDR2 are ENHRY and SYGVKD. The CDR3 extends over 14 amino acids.